This T cell receptor (beta chain) came from a study of T cell responses to AZD1222 COVID-19 vaccine. Regarding the study as a whole: All repertoire sampling was performed exclusively after the peak T cell response. CD4 TCRs linked to vaccination spanned spike, dominating at 160-218 and 743-854.

Samples with a second dose at about 4 or about 12 weeks were pooled together. Sequenced by immunoSEQ multiplex PCR; TCRdb stores in-frame clones only, minus some. The table includes approximately 77,000 clones, approximately 83% detected once. Germline CDR1 SGHTA, CDR2 FQGTGA. The CDR3 is 14 amino acids. V dropped 2 bases and J dropped 4 bases, with 8 bases sitting between them. Notes on this clone: Its antigen is undetermined.

The sequence came from an adult who received the AZD1222 COVID-19 vaccine. The material was peripheral blood, obtained 28 days after the second AZD1222 dose. V and J are TRBV7-3 and TRBJ2-2; no reliable D call. Here the CDR3 DNA reads TGTGCCAGCAGCTTAGTCAGCCTCACCGGGGAGCTGTTTTTT. It is translated as CASSLVSLTGELFF.